This TCR beta chain is drawn from a study of blood T cell repertoires in COVID-19. Across the whole study: Collection of acute and convalescent COVID-19 samples took place in the United States, Italy and Spain. Sources were T cells, B-cell-depleted T cells, or PBMCs; the material itself was cDNA or gDNA.

Authors' processing steps: Using reference gene primer amplification, nucleated cell counts were estimated. Sequenced by immunoSEQ multiplex PCR; TCRdb stores in-frame clones only, minus some. V, J and clone size are those of that table, while D and trimming were read from the DNA. Among approximately 170,000 clones listed, around 83% were seen once. CDR3 length equals 13 residues. CDR1 is MDHEN, CDR2 SYDVKM, per germline. V was pared by 3 bases and J by 7 bases, with 12 bases between. Donors were grouped by their self-reported clinical history. Sequenced input: PBMCs or T cells enriched from blood (not recorded which). The chain is built from TRBV28 and TRBJ2-5; possible D gene TRBD2, 5 bases. This TCR came from a woman in her fifties or sixties in a cohort exposed to, infected with or recovered from COVID-19 (not recorded which). CDR3 nucleotide sequence: TGTGCCAGCAGTTTTGGCGGCCGGGGGACCCAGTACTTC. This gives the protein CASSFGGRGTQYF.